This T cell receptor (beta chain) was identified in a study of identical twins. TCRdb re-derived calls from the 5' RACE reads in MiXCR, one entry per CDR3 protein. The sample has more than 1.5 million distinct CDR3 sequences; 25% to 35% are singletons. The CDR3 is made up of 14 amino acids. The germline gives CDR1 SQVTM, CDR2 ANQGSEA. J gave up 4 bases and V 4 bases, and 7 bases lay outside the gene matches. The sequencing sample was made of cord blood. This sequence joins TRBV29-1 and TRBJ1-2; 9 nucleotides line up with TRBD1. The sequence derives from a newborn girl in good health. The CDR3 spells CSVVRTGDPYGYTF. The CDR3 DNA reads TGCAGCGTTGTTAGGACAGGGGACCCCTATGGCTACACCTTC.